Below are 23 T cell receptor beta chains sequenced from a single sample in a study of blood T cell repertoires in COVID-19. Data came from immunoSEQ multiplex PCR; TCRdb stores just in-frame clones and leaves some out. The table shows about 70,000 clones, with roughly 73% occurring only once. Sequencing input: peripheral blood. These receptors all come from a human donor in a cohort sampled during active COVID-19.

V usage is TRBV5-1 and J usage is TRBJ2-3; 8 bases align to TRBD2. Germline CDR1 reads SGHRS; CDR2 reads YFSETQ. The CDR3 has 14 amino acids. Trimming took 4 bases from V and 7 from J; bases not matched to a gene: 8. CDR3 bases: TGCGCCAGCAGCCAGACGGGGGGGTTGAATACGCAGTATTTT. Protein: CASSQTGGLNTQYF.

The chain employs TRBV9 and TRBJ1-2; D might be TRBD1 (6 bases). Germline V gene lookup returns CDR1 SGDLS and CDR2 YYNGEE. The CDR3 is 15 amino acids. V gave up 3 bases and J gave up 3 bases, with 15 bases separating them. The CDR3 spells CASSAPEQGDYGYTF. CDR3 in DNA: TGTGCCAGCAGCGCGCCCGAACAGGGAGACTATGGCTACACCTTC.

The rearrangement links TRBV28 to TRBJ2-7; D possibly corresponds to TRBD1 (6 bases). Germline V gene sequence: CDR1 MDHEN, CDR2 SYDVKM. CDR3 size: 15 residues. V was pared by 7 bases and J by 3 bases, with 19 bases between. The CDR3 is CASTGTPFNYYEQYF. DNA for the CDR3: TGTGCCAGCACAGGGACACCTTTTAATTACTACGAGCAGTACTTC.

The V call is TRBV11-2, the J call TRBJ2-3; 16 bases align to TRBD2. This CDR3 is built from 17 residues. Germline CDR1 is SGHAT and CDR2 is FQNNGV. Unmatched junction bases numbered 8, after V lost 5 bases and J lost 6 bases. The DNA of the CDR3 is TGTGCCAGCAGCCCCGGGACTAGCGGGAGGGCCATCGATACGCAGTATTTT. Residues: CASSPGTSGRAIDTQYF.

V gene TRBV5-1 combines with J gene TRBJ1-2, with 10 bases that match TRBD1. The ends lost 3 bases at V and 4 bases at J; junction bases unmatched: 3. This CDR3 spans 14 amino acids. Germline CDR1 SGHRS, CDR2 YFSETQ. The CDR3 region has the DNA TGCGCCAGCAGCTGGGACAGGGGAAGCTATGGCTACACCTTC. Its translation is CASSWDRGSYGYTF.

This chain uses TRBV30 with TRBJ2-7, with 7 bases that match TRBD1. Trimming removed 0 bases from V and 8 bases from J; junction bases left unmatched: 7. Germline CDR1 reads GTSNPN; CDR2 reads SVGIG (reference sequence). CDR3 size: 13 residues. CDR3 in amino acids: CAWSVQGSPKQYF. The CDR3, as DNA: TGTGCCTGGAGTGTACAGGGGTCACCAAAGCAGTACTTC. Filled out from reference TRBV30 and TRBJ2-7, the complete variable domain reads SQTIHQWPATLVQPVGSPLSLECTVEGTSNPNLYWYRQAAGRGLQLLFYSVGIGQISSEVPQNLSASRPQDRQFILSSKKLLLSDSGFYLCAWSVQGSPKQYFGPGTRLTVT.

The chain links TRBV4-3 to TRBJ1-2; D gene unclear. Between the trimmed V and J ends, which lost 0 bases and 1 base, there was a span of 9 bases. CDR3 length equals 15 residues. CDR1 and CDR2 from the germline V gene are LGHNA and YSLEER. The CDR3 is CASSQEDGINYGYTF. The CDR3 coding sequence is TGCGCCAGCAGCCAAGAAGACGGGATTAACTATGGCTACACCTTC.

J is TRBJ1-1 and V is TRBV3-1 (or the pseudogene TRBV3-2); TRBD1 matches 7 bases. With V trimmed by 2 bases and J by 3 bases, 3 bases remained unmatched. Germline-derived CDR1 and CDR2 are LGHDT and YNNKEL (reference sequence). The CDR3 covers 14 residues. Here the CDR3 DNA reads TGTGCCAGCAGCCAACTAGACAGGGACACTGAAGCTTTCTTT. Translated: CASSQLDRDTEAFF.

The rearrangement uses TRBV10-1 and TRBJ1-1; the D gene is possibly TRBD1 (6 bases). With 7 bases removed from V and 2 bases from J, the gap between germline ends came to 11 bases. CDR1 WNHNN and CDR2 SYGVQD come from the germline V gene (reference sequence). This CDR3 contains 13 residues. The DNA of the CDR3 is TGCGCCAGCAACGGACAGAAAAACACTGAAGCTTTCTTT. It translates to CASNGQKNTEAFF.

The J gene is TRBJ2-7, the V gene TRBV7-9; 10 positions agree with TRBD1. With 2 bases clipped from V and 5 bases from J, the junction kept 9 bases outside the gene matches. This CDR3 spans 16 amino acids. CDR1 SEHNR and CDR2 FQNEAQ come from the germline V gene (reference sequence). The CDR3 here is CASSLTPGQGLHEQYF. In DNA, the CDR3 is TGTGCCAGCAGCTTAACCCCGGGACAGGGGTTACACGAGCAGTACTTC.

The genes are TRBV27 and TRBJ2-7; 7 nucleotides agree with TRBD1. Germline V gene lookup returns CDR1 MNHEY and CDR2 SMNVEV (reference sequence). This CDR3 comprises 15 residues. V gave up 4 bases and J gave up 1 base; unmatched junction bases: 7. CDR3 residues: CASSSSLTGSYEQYF. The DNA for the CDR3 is TGTGCCAGCAGTTCATCACTGACAGGGTCCTACGAGCAGTACTTC.

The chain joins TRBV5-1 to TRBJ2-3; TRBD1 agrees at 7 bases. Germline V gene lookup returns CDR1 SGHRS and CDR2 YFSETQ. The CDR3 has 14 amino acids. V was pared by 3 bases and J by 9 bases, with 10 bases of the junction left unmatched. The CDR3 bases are TGCGCCAGCAGCTGGGCAACAGGGGTGGACACGCAGTATTTT. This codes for CASSWATGVDTQYF. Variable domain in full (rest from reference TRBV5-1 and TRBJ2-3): KAGVTQTPRYLIKTRGQQVTLSCSPISGHRSVSWYQQTPGQGLQFLFEYFSETQRNKGNFPGRFSGRQFSNSRSEMNVSTLELGDSALYLCASSWATGVDTQYFGPGTRLTVL.

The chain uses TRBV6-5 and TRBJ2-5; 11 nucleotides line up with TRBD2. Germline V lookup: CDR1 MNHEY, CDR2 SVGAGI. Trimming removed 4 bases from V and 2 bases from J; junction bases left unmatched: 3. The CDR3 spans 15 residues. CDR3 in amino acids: CASSLLAGEQETQYF. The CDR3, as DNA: TGTGCCAGCAGTTTACTAGCGGGGGAACAAGAGACCCAGTACTTC.

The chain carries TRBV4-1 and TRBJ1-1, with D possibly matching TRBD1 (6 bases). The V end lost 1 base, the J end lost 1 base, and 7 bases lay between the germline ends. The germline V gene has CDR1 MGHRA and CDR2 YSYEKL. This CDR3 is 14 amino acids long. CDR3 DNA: TGCGCCAGCAGCCAAGCGGACAGGAACACTGAAGCTTTCTTT. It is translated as CASSQADRNTEAFF.

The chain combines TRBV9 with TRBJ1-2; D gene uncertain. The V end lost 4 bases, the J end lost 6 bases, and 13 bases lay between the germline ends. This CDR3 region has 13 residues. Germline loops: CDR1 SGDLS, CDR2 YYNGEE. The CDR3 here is CASSPHLRDGYTF. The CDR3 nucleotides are TGTGCCAGCAGCCCCCATCTGAGGGATGGCTACACCTTC.

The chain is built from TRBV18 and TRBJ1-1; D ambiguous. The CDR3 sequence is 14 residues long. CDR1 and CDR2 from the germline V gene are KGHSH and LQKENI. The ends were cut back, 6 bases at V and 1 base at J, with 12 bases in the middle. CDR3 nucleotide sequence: TGTGCCAGCTCTCTGAGGGCAGAGAACACTGAAGCTTTCTTT. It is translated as CASSLRAENTEAFF. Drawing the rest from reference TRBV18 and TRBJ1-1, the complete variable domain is NAGVMQNPRHLVRRRGQEARLRCSPMKGHSHVYWYRQLPEEGLKFMVYLQKENIIDESGMPKERFSAEFPKEGPSILRIQQVVRGDSAAYFCASSLRAENTEAFFGQGTRLTVV.

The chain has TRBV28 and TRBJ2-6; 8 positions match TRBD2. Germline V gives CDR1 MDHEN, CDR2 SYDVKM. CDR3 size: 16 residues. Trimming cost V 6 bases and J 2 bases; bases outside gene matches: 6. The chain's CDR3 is CASRSRGGTGANVLTF. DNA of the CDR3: TGTGCCAGCAGGTCCCGGGGGGGTACTGGGGCCAACGTCCTGACTTTC.

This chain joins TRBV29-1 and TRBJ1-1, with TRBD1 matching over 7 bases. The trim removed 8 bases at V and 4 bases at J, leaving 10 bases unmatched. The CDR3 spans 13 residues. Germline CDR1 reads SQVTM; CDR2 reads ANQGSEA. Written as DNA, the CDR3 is TGCAGCTACCAACAGGGGCGCGTCACTGAAGCTTTCTTT. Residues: CSYQQGRVTEAFF. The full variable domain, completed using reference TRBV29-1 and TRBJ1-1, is SAVISQKPSRDICQRGTSLTIQCQVDSQVTMMFWYRQQPGQSLTLIATANQGSEATYESGFVIDKFPISRPNLTFSTLTVSNMSPEDSSIYLCSYQQGRVTEAFFGQGTRLTVV.

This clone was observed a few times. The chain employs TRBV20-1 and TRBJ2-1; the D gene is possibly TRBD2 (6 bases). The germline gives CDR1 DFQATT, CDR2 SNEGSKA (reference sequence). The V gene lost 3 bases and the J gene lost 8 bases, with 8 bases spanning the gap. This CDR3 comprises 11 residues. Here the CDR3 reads CSASGGYEQFF. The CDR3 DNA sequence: TGCAGTGCTAGCGGGGGATATGAGCAGTTCTTC.

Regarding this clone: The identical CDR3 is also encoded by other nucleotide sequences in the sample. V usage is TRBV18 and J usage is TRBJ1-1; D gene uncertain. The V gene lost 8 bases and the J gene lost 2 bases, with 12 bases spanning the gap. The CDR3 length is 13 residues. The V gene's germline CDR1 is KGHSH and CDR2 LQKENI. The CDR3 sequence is CASELGQNTEAFF. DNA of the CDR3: TGTGCCAGCGAACTAGGGCAAAACACTGAAGCTTTCTTT.

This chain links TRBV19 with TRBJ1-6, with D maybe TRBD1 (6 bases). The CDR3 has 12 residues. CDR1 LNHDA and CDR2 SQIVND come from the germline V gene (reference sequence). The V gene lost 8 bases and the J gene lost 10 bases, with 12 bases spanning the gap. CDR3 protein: CASGQGGSPLHF. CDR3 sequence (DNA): TGTGCCAGTGGCCAAGGGGGATCACCCCTCCACTTT.

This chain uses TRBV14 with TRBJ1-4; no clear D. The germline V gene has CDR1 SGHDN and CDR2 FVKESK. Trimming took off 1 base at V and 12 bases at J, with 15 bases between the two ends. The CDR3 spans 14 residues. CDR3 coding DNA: TGTGCCAGCAGCCAAGCGACGGGGAAACGGGAACTGTTTTTT. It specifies CASSQATGKRELFF. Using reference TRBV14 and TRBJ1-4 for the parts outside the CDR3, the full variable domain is EAGVTQFPSHSVIEKGQTVTLRCDPISGHDNLYWYRRVMGKEIKFLLHFVKESKQDESGMPNNRFLAERTGGTYSTLKVQPAELEDSGVYFCASSQATGKRELFFGSGTQLSVL.

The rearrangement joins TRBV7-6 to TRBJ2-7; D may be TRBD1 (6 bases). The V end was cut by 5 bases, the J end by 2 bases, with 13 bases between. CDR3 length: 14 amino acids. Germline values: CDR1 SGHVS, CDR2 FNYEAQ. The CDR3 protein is CASSPWTAAYEQYF. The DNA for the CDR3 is TGTGCCAGCAGCCCATGGACAGCTGCCTACGAGCAGTACTTC.